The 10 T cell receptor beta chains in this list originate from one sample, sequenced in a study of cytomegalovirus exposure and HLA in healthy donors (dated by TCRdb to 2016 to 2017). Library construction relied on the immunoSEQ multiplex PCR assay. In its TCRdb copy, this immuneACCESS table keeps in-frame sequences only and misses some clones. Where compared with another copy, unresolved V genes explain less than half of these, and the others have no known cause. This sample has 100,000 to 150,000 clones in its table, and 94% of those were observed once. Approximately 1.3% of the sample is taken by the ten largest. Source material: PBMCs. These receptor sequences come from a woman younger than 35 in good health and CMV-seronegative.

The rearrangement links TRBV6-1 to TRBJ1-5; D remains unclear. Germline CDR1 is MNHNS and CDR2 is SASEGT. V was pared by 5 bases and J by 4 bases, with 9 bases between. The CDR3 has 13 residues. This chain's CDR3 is CASSFTENQPQHF. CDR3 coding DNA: TGTGCCAGCAGTTTTACAGAAAATCAGCCCCAGCATTTT.

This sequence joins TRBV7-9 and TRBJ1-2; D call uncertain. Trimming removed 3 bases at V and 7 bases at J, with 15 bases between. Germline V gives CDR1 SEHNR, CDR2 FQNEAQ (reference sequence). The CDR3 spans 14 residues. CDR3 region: CASSFTRETFGYTF. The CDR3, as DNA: TGTGCCAGCAGCTTTACCCGGGAAACGTTTGGCTACACCTTC.

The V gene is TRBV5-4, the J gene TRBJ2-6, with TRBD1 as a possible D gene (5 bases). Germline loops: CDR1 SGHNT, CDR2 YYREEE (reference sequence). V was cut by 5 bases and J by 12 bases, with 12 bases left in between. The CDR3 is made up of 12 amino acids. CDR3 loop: CASSYTGGVLTF. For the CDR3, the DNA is TGTGCCAGCAGTTATACAGGCGGCGTCCTGACTTTC.

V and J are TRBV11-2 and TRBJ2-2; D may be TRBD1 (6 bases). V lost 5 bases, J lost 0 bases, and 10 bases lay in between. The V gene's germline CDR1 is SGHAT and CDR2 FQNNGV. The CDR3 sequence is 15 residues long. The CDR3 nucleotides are TGTGCCAGCAGCGTTCGGACAGCGAACACCGGGGAGCTGTTTTTT. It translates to CASSVRTANTGELFF.

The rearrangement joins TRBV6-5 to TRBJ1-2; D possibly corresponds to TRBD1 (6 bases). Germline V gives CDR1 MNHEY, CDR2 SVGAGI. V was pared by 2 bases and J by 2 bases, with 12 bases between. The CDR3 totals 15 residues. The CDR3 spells CASSYDRTPNYGYTF. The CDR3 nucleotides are TGTGCCAGCAGTTACGACAGGACTCCCAACTATGGCTACACCTTC.

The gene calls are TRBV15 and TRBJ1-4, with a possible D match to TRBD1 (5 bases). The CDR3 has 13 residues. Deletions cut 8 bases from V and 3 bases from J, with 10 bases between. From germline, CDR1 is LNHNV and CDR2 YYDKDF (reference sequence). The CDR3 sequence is CATSGIPNEKLFF. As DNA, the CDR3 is TGTGCCACCTCAGGGATCCCTAATGAAAAACTGTTTTTT.

The CDR3: CASKLEGSGNTIYF. The CDR3 DNA reads as TGTGCCAGCAAGCTTGAGGGTTCTGGAAACACCATATATTTT. The V and J genes are TRBV11-2 and TRBJ1-3, with D hard to call. This CDR3 has 14 residues. V lost 7 bases to trimming and J lost 1 base, with 11 bases between them. The germline V gene has CDR1 SGHAT and CDR2 FQNNGV.

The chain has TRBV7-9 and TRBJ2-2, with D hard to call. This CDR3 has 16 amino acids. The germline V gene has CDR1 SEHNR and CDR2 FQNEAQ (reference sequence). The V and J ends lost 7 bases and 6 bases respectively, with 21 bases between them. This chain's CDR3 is CASNTYRVATPGELFF. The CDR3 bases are TGTGCCAGCAACACTTATCGGGTGGCCACCCCCGGGGAGCTGTTTTTT.

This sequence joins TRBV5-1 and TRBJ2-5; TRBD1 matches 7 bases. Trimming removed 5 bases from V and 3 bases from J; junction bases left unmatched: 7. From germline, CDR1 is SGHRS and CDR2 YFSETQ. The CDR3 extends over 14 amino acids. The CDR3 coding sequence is TGCGCCAGCAGTTGGAAGGGGGCAGAAGAGACCCAGTACTTC. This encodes CASSWKGAEETQYF.

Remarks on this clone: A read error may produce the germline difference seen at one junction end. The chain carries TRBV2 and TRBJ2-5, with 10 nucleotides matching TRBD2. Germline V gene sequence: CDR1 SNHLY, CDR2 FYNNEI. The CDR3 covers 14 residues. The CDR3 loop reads CASSQAGGLETQYF. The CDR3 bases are TGTGCCAGCAGTCAAGCGGGAGGGTTAGAGACCCAGTACTTC.